This TCR beta chain comes out of a study of control samples from healthy donors and cancer patients. Only in-frame clones appear in the TCRdb table, and some are missing; sequencing was by immunoSEQ multiplex PCR. The table shows some 58,000 clones, with 80% to 90% occurring only once. Losses at the gene ends were 7 bases for V and 2 bases for J; bases not matched to a gene: 3. The CDR3 is 14 amino acids. Germline V gene data show CDR1 as WSHSY and CDR2 as SAAADI. The sample comprised PBMCs. The origin of this receptor is a woman aged 55-70 years with lung cancer. The chain carries TRBV10-2 and TRBJ2-5; 11 bases align to TRBD2. CDR3 in amino acids: CASTRLAGQETQYF. Here the CDR3 DNA reads TGCGCCAGCACTAGACTAGCGGGACAAGAGACCCAGTACTTC.